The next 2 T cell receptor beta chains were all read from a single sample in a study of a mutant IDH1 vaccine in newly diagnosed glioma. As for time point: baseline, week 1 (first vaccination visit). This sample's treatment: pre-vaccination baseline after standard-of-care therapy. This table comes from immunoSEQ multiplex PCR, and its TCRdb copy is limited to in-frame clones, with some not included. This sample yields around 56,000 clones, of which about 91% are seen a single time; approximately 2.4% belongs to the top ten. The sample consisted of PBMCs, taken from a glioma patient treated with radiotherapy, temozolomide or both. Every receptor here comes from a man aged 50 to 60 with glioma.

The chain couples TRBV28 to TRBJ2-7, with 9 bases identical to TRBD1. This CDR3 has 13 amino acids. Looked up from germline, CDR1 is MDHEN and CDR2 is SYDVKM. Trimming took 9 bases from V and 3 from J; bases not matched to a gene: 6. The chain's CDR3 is CASDRGDFYEQYF. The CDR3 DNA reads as TGTGCCAGTGACAGGGGGGATTTCTACGAGCAGTACTTC.

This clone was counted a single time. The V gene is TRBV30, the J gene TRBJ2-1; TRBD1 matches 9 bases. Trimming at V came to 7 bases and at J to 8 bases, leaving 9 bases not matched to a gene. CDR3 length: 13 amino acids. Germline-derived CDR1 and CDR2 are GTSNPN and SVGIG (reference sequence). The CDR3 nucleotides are TGTGCCTACCGACAGGGGGGGAAGCATGAGCAGTTCTTC. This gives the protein CAYRQGGKHEQFF.